The next 7 T cell receptor beta chains were all read from a single sample in a study of identical twins. MiXCR, run by TCRdb on the 5' RACE reads, gives a single entry per CDR3 protein. The data contain 500,000 to 600,000 distinct CDR3 sequences, 20% to 25% of them singletons. The same data also went into a second study, on T cells expressing NK-cell markers.

The specimen was CD4+ T cells sorted from blood. The receptors stem from a woman younger than 35 in good health.

This chain joins TRBV20-1 and TRBJ2-7; D may be TRBD1 (5 bases). The CDR3 totals 13 residues. Trimming left V 3 bases short and J 9 bases short, with 18 bases between. Germline CDR1 reads DFQATT; CDR2 reads SNEGSKA (reference sequence). This CDR3 is CSARGQGDGGQYF. The CDR3 bases are TGCAGTGCTAGGGGTCAGGGCGACGGCGGGCAGTACTTC.

This clonotype turned up a few times. The V call is TRBV2, the J call TRBJ2-1; no clear D gene. Germline CDR1 and CDR2: SNHLY and FYNNEI. V was shortened by 3 bases and J by 7 bases, with 13 bases between the two germline ends. The CDR3 extends over 14 amino acids. The CDR3 DNA follows: TGTGCCAGCAGTGATCCGCAGCTGAGAAATGAGCAGTTCTTC. Its protein product is CASSDPQLRNEQFF. Full variable domain (remainder filled in from reference TRBV2 and TRBJ2-1): EPEVTQTPSHQVTQMGQEVILRCVPISNHLYFYWYRQILGQKVEFLVSFYNNEISEKSEIFDDQFSVERPDGSNFTLKIRSTKLEDSAMYFCASSDPQLRNEQFFGPGTRLTVL.

This clonotype was counted only a few times. The genes are TRBV12-3 or TRBV12-4 and TRBJ2-2; possibly TRBD2 for D (6 bases). Trimming took 7 bases from V and 1 from J, leaving 19 bases between them. The CDR3 sequence is 17 residues long. Here the CDR3 DNA reads TGTGCCAGCACTCAAGGACGGGGGACTTTGAACACCGGGGAGCTGTTTTTT. Protein product: CASTQGRGTLNTGELFF.

The chain links TRBV20-1 to TRBJ2-7; no firm D call. This CDR3 is 13 amino acids long. The germline CDR1 and CDR2 sequences are DFQATT and SNEGSKA (reference sequence). Trimming left V 2 bases short and J 2 bases short, with 10 bases between. The CDR3: CSARLSDPYEQYF. In DNA, the CDR3 is TGCAGTGCTAGATTGAGCGACCCCTACGAGCAGTACTTC.

The table lists this clonotype with a few counts. This chain joins TRBV20-1 and TRBJ2-7; tentatively, D is TRBD1 or TRBD2 (8 bases each). The CDR3 runs 18 residues. Germline CDR1 and CDR2: DFQATT and SNEGSKA (reference sequence). The V gene lost 3 bases and the J gene lost 5 bases, with 29 bases spanning the gap. The CDR3 nucleotides read TGCAGTGCTAGTGGGGGGGGCAGGGGGCTTAGCGGGACGGACGAGCAGTACTTC. Amino acids: CSASGGGRGLSGTDEQYF.

This clonotype was counted a few times. The chain recombines TRBV12-3 or TRBV12-4 with TRBJ2-2; D gene unclear. Deletions cut 3 bases from V and 2 bases from J, with 10 bases between. CDR3 size: 15 residues. Written as DNA, the CDR3 is TGTGCCAGCAGTTTCTTCGGCAGAAACACCGGGGAGCTGTTTTTT. It encodes CASSFFGRNTGELFF.

This clonotype showed up just a few times. The chain employs TRBV20-1 and TRBJ2-3; no clear D gene. Germline lookup yields CDR1 DFQATT and CDR2 SNEGSKA (reference sequence). The CDR3 runs 15 residues. V was clipped by 0 bases and J by 0 bases, with 10 bases between them. CDR3 nucleotides: TGCAGTGCTAGAGATGGAAAACCTAGCACAGATACGCAGTATTTT. This gives the protein CSARDGKPSTDTQYF.